A single sample is the source of the 27 T cell receptor beta chains below, sequenced in a study of blood T cells in healthy people across ages. Sample-barcoded 5' priming and a J-beta primer mix drove a second PCR of roughly 7 to 11 cycles. TCRdb re-called the 5' RACE reads with MiXCR, one entry per CDR3 protein. The sample shows 600,000 to 850,000 distinct CDR3 sequences, 20% to 30% of them seen only once. The same specimen was also included in a second study, on T cells of mothers and their children.

Sample: blood. These receptors originate from a boy aged 10-17 years in good health.

The chain recombines TRBV5-4 with TRBJ2-1; 9 nucleotides agree with TRBD2. The CDR3 covers 17 residues. V was pared by 4 bases and J by 9 bases, with 17 bases of the junction left unmatched. CDR1 is SGHNT and CDR2 is YYREEE in the germline V gene (reference sequence). The CDR3 sequence is CASSPPTSGLPTAEQFF. The DNA for the CDR3 is TGTGCCAGCAGCCCACCGACTAGCGGCCTTCCCACTGCTGAGCAGTTCTTC.

On this clonotype itself: Compared with germline, one end of the junction differs, possibly owing to a read error. The rearrangement joins TRBV9 to TRBJ1-3; 9 nucleotides agree with TRBD1. This CDR3 has 14 residues. Germline V CDR1 and CDR2: SGDLS, YYNGEE. Written as DNA, the CDR3 is TGTGCCAGCAGACAGGGGGCTGCGGGAAACACCATGTATTTT. Amino acids: CASRQGAAGNTMYF.

This clonotype was seen a few times. The chain recombines TRBV10-3 with TRBJ1-2, with D tentatively TRBD1 (5 bases). Per germline, CDR1 ENHRY and CDR2 SYGVKD. The CDR3 runs 13 residues. The germline V and J ends were trimmed by 3 bases and 3 bases, with 8 bases remaining between them. CDR3: CAISDGRDYGYTF. The CDR3 nucleotides are TGTGCCATCAGTGACGGCAGGGACTATGGCTACACCTTC.

The gene calls are TRBV20-1 and TRBJ1-6; 7 bases align to TRBD1. This CDR3 comprises 17 residues. The trim removed 1 base at V and 7 bases at J, leaving 13 bases unmatched. Per germline, CDR1 DFQATT and CDR2 SNEGSKA (reference sequence). The CDR3 nucleotides read TGCAGTGCTAGAGGAGGTGCAGGGGGTACATGGAATTCACCCCTCCACTTT. Residues: CSARGGAGGTWNSPLHF.

CDR3 DNA sequence: TGTGCCAGCTCCCAAGAGGGACAGGGGGCTCCCGCGCAGTACTTC. It specifies CASSQEGQGAPAQYF. The chain has TRBV18 and TRBJ2-7; 12 positions agree with TRBD1. J lost 9 bases, V lost 6 bases, and 12 bases had no gene match. Germline CDR1 is KGHSH and CDR2 is LQKENI. This CDR3 region has 15 residues. The entire variable domain, with the rest obtained from reference TRBV18 and TRBJ2-7, is as follows: NAGVMQNPRHLVRRRGQEARLRCSPMKGHSHVYWYRQLPEEGLKFMVYLQKENIIDESGMPKERFSAEFPKEGPSILRIQQVVRGDSAAYFCASSQEGQGAPAQYFGPGTRLTVT.

V gene TRBV9 combines with J gene TRBJ2-7; 11 nucleotides align to TRBD1. The CDR3 is 15 residues long. Germline CDR1 SGDLS, CDR2 YYNGEE. Germline trimming cut 4 bases from V and 3 bases from J; bases unmatched to any gene: 6. The CDR3 sequence is CASSPLGQGGYEQYF. In DNA form, the CDR3 reads TGTGCCAGCAGCCCCTTGGGACAGGGGGGCTACGAGCAGTACTTC.

The genes are TRBV12-3 or TRBV12-4 and TRBJ2-7; maybe TRBD2 (5 bases). The CDR3 contains 12 residues. V lost 7 bases and J lost 5, with 12 bases in between. The CDR3 reads CASTLGADEQYF. CDR3 DNA: TGTGCCAGCACACTGGGAGCAGACGAGCAGTACTTC.

The chain couples TRBV9 to TRBJ2-3, with 11 bases that match TRBD1. Losses at the gene ends were 4 bases for V and 7 bases for J; bases not matched to a gene: 14. Germline CDR1 and CDR2: SGDLS and YYNGEE. This CDR3 is built from 17 residues. CDR3 sequence reads: CASSTRDRGSGTYTQYF. CDR3 nucleotide sequence: TGTGCCAGCAGCACGAGGGACAGGGGGTCCGGTACATATACGCAGTATTTT.

This clonotype has just a few counts. The chain joins TRBV9 to TRBJ2-3, with TRBD1 identical over 8 bases. CDR1 SGDLS and CDR2 YYNGEE come from the germline V gene. The V segment lost 0 bases and the J segment 2 bases; nucleotides outside the gene matches: 5. The CDR3 spans 16 residues. CDR3 DNA: TGTGCCAGCAGCGTAGGGGGCAGGGGGCCCACAGATACGCAGTATTTT. Translating it yields CASSVGGRGPTDTQYF.

The V gene is TRBV4-1, the J gene TRBJ2-1; 12 positions agree with TRBD2. The CDR3 totals 16 residues. Germline V CDR1 and CDR2: MGHRA, YSYEKL. With 7 bases clipped from V and 4 bases from J, the junction kept 8 bases outside the gene matches. The CDR3 is CASTNRLAGEYNEQFF. CDR3 sequence (DNA): TGCGCCAGCACCAATCGACTAGCGGGAGAGTACAATGAGCAGTTCTTC.

This clonotype was recorded many times. The J gene is TRBJ2-7, the V gene TRBV13; D unclear. The CDR3 spans 15 residues. From germline, CDR1 is PRHDT and CDR2 FYEKMQ (reference sequence). V shed 3 bases and J shed 7 bases, with 19 bases lying between them. The CDR3: CASSFYLWGMGEQYF. DNA for the CDR3: TGTGCCAGCAGCTTTTATTTGTGGGGAATGGGAGAGCAGTACTTC.

CDR3 DNA: TGTGCTAGTGCCCTCGGCAGCTCCTACGAGCAGTACTTC. Protein: CASALGSSYEQYF. V usage is TRBV12-5 and J usage is TRBJ2-7; the D is unclear. CDR1 is LGHNT, CDR2 FRNRAP, per germline. Trimming cost V 7 bases and J 0 bases, with 10 bases left between them. This CDR3 contains 13 residues.

Regarding this clonotype: Its ends do not fully match the called genes, so a read error is possible. This chain connects TRBV20-1 to TRBJ2-4; D may be TRBD1 (7 bases). The CDR3 runs to 14 residues. CDR1 is DFQATT and CDR2 is SNEGSKA in the germline V gene (reference sequence). CDR3 in DNA: TGCAGTACCCAGGGGGGTACAACCAAAAACACTCAGTACTTC. It translates to CSTQGGTTKNTQYF.

This rearrangement joins TRBV20-1 to TRBJ2-3; 9 bases are shared with TRBD2. Germline lookup yields CDR1 DFQATT and CDR2 SNEGSKA (reference sequence). CDR3 length: 18 residues. The V segment lost 6 bases and the J segment 3 bases; nucleotides outside the gene matches: 19. The CDR3 DNA reads as TGCAGTGCCCGGGGGACGTTTAGGCGGGAGGGTTCAACAGATACGCAGTATTTT. Residues: CSARGTFRREGSTDTQYF.

The rearrangement uses TRBV11-3 and TRBJ2-5, with D possibly TRBD1 on 6 matching bases. The CDR3 has 15 amino acids. V lost 1 base, J lost 3 bases, and 12 bases lay in between. The germline CDR1 and CDR2 sequences are SGHNT and YENEEA. The CDR3 DNA reads as TGTGCCAGCAGCTTAGGGGACACGCCGGAAGAGACCCAGTACTTC. It encodes CASSLGDTPEETQYF.

V and J are TRBV5-1 and TRBJ1-6; TRBD1 matches at 7 bases. Germline V gene sequence: CDR1 SGHRS, CDR2 YFSETQ. V lost 7 bases to trimming and J lost 8 bases; unmatched junction nucleotides: 9. The CDR3 length is 14 residues. The CDR3 protein is CASGPWTGHSPLHF. In nucleotides, the CDR3 is TGCGCCAGCGGGCCTTGGACAGGACATTCACCCCTCCACTTT.

This clonotype was counted between two and nine times. This chain joins TRBV7-6 and TRBJ2-1; weak D call: TRBD2 (6 bases). The CDR3 spans 13 residues. V was shortened by 5 bases and J by 8 bases, with 13 bases between the two germline ends. Germline CDR1 SGHVS, CDR2 FNYEAQ. The CDR3 sequence: CASSPAGRDEQFF. The DNA for the CDR3 is TGTGCCAGCAGCCCCGCGGGACGCGATGAGCAGTTCTTC. Full variable domain (rest looked up from reference TRBV7-6 and TRBJ2-1): GAGVSQSPRYKVTKRGQDVALRCDPISGHVSLYWYRQALGQGPEFLTYFNYEAQQDKSGLPNDRFSAERPEGSISTLTIQRTEQRDSAMYRCASSPAGRDEQFFGPGTRLTVL.

The V call is TRBV4-3, the J call TRBJ2-1; 9 bases map to TRBD1. Germline loops: CDR1 LGHNA, CDR2 YSLEER. The CDR3 consists of 15 residues. V shed 5 bases, J shed 9 bases, and the junction held 11 bases outside the gene matches. The CDR3 nucleotides read TGCGCCAGCAGCATCGGGACAGGGCCCTCATCTGAGCAGTTCTTC. Encoded protein: CASSIGTGPSSEQFF.

The chain links TRBV29-1 to TRBJ2-7, with TRBD2 matching over 9 bases. From germline, CDR1 is SQVTM and CDR2 ANQGSEA. This CDR3 has 13 amino acids. V gave up 4 bases and J gave up 7 bases; unmatched junction bases: 8. The CDR3, as DNA: TGCAGCGTTGTGACTAGCGGTCCTATGGAGCAGTACTTC. As protein: CSVVTSGPMEQYF.

The chain joins TRBV28 to TRBJ2-3, with D possibly being TRBD1 (6 bases). Trimming cost V 3 bases and J 3 bases, with 16 bases left between them. Germline CDR1 and CDR2: MDHEN and SYDVKM. This CDR3 contains 16 residues. The CDR3 is CASSFAGVQGTDTQYF. For the CDR3, the DNA is TGTGCCAGCAGTTTTGCAGGGGTCCAAGGGACAGATACGCAGTATTTT.

The gene calls are TRBV19 and TRBJ1-4; 10 nucleotides agree with TRBD1. The germline V gene has CDR1 LNHDA and CDR2 SQIVND (reference sequence). The CDR3 length is 16 residues. V lost 3 bases and J lost 5; bases outside the gene matches: 6. The CDR3 loop reads CASSIRQGQGNEKLFF. DNA for the CDR3: TGTGCCAGTAGTATCCGTCAGGGACAGGGGAATGAAAAACTGTTTTTT.

The chain links TRBV27 to TRBJ1-5, with 8 positions matching TRBD1. This CDR3 is 17 amino acids long. In germline, CDR1 is MNHEY, CDR2 SMNVEV (reference sequence). The ends lost 5 bases at V and 5 bases at J; junction bases unmatched: 14. The CDR3, as DNA: TGTGCCAGCAGTAATCCTCGCCCCGGACAGGGACATCAGCCCCAGCATTTT. Its protein product is CASSNPRPGQGHQPQHF.

This clonotype was detected a few times. This chain links TRBV5-1 with TRBJ2-1; 11 nucleotides align to TRBD2. The germline CDR1 and CDR2 sequences are SGHRS and YFSETQ. This CDR3 is built from 15 residues. Trimming took 1 base from V and 6 from J; bases not matched to a gene: 3. This CDR3 is CASSLTSGSINEQFF. CDR3 sequence (DNA): TGCGCCAGCAGCTTGACTAGCGGGAGTATCAATGAGCAGTTCTTC.

Note on this clonotype: Mismatch with germline at one junction end may stem from a read error. This chain uses TRBV20-1 with TRBJ1-2, with 9 bases identical to TRBD1. CDR3 length: 13 residues. Germline CDR1 is DFQATT and CDR2 is SNEGSKA (reference sequence). CDR3 DNA sequence: TGCAGCGCTACTGACAGGGGGAACTATGGCTACACCTTC. Encoded protein: CSATDRGNYGYTF.

The chain links TRBV6-4 to TRBJ2-1; D perhaps matches TRBD2 (6 bases). This CDR3 has 18 amino acids. CDR1 MRHNA and CDR2 SNTAGT come from the germline V gene. Trimming stripped 3 bases from V and 0 bases from J, with 18 bases between. Written as DNA, the CDR3 is TGTGCCAGCAGTGAAAACGCTTTAGCGGTGAGCTCCTACAATGAGCAGTTCTTC. Translating it yields CASSENALAVSSYNEQFF.

The chain employs TRBV10-3 and TRBJ2-1, with TRBD1 identical over 9 bases. CDR1 and CDR2 (germline): ENHRY, SYGVKD. The CDR3 runs 17 residues. V lost 3 bases to trimming and J lost 5 bases; unmatched junction nucleotides: 11. The CDR3 nucleotides read TGTGCCATCAGTGATTTTCCCGGGACAGGGCCTGACAATGAGCAGTTCTTC. Its translation is CAISDFPGTGPDNEQFF.

There are a few counts of this clonotype. This chain links TRBV6-1 with TRBJ2-3, with TRBD2 identical over 9 bases. Germline V gives CDR1 MNHNS, CDR2 SASEGT. V trimming: 4 bases; J trimming: 2 bases; junction bases outside the gene matches: 10. The CDR3 runs 17 residues. Here the CDR3 reads CASSGLGAGGPTDTQYF. The CDR3 nucleotides read TGTGCCAGCAGTGGACTAGGAGCGGGAGGACCCACAGATACGCAGTATTTT.